This record concerns one TCR beta chain sequence. Repertoires were generated with immunoSEQ multiplex PCR, while TCRdb's copy carries only in-frame clones and drops some. The sample yields approximately 48,000 clones, 81% seen once. The sample originates from a study of T cells in tumors after PD-1 blockade. Study background: Mean per blood sample: about 100,000 templates (roughly 21,000-270,000), some 34,000 unique clonotypes.

CDR3 length equals 15 residues. V lost 7 bases and J lost 6, with 20 bases in between. Germline assignment: CDR1 LNHDA and CDR2 SQIVND (reference sequence). The sequence was collected from a human donor with basal cell carcinoma. The specimen was PBMCs, collected before anti-PD-1 treatment. The chain combines TRBV19 with TRBJ2-3, with a weak D call TRBD2 (6 bases). The CDR3 loop reads CASTRIGEAGDTQYF. The CDR3 DNA sequence: TGTGCCAGTACCAGGATTGGGGAGGCCGGGGATACGCAGTATTTT.